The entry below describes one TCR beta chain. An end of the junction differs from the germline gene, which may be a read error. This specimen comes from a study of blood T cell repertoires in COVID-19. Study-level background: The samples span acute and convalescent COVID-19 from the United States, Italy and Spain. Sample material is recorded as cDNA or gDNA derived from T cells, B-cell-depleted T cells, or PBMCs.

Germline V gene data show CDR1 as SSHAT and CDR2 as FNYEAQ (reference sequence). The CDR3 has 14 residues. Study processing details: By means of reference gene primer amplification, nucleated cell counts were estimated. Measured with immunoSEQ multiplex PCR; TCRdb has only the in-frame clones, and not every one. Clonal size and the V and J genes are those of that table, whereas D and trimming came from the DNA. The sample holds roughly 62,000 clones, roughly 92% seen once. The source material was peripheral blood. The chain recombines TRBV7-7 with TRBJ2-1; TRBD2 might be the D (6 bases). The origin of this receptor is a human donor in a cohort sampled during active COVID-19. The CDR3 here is CASSFAGGENEQFF. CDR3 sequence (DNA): TGTGCTAGCAGCTTTGCTGGCGGGGAAAATGAGCAGTTCTTC. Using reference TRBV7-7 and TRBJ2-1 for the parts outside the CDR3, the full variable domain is GAGVSQSPRYKVTKRGQDVTLRCDPISSHATLYWYQQALGQGPEFLTYFNYEAQPDKSGLPSDRFSAERPEGSISTLTIQRTEQRDSAMYRCASSFAGGENEQFFGPGTRLTVL.